This T cell receptor beta chain stems from a study of CD8+CD57+ T cells in acquired aplastic anemia (dated by TCRdb to the late 2010s). Context from the whole study: Extracted DNA from sorted CD4+ and CD8+ cells averaged approximately 3 ug, ranging from about 0.17 to 30 ug. CD8+CD57+ expansion was defined as frequency above the mean frequency observed in healthy subjects.

Turning to this clonotype: The target of this receptor is not known. Base qualities are not at hand, and no much larger clone is one base apart.

According to the germline V gene, CDR1 reads SGHRS and CDR2 reads YFSETQ. V is trimmed back by 4 bases and J by 3 bases, and the junction contains 6 bases that no gene match accounts for. The CDR3 has 16 amino acids, counting the end cysteine and phenylalanine. The read is trimmed to its CDR3 DNA, 48 bases read in frame from base 1. TCR beta VDJ combination and CDR3 sequence profiling used genomic DNA as the template. An Illumina HiSeq 2000 was the platform used for TCR repertoire sequencing. Turning to the authors' computational methods: TRBV/TRBJ rearrangement plots, CDR3 size and DJ length profiles, and Simpson's diversity index were used to evaluate the repertoires. Whichever DNA sequence was most abundant in the deep sequencing data was defined as the immunodominant clone. CDR3 amino acid sequences were screened for sharing across subjects and compared with published repertoires and the VDJdb database. Through fastp at Q25 and MiXCR, TCRdb rebuilt clones from the public reads, retaining in-frame beta chains. When rows share a CDR3 protein, they turn into one entry using the most common DNA and genes. TCRdb assigned the V and J calls; the authors' analysis was not used. The sample records some 180,000 distinct CDR3 sequences, 45% to 60% of which are singletons. The ten largest clones add up to approximately 12% of the sample.

The full study reports these points: Around 31 CD8+ CDR3 sequences were shared between patients and controls but appeared highly expressed in patients and within their immunodominant clones. Patients and healthy controls showed no significant difference in CD8+ Simpson's diversity (P=0.060).

Flow cytometry had shown CD8+CD57+ cell expansion in the patients selected for sequencing. Every patient had a diagnosis of severe acquired aplastic anemia based on International Study of Aplastic Anemia and Agranulocytosis and Camitta criteria. At the time blood was sampled, none of the patients had received any therapy. In this study, sorted CD4+ and CD8+ T cells from the blood of healthy subjects and of severe aplastic anemia patients had their TCR repertoires deep-sequenced. Patients were enrolled under clinicaltrials.gov protocols 00001620, 01623167, 00001397, 00071045, 00081523 and 00961064 in the USA. Ficoll-Paque density gradient centrifugation was used to isolate peripheral blood mononuclear cells. Before DNA extraction, CD4+ and CD8+ T cells were sorted by FACS or by magnetic beads.

This TCR derives from a human donor with aplastic anemia. The chain is encoded by TRBV5-1 joined to TRBJ2-7; the central 14 bases match TRBD2. The specimen was sorted CD4+, CD8+, or CD8+CD57+ T cells (not recorded which) from PBMCs. For the CDR3, the sequence is CASSGGLAGGHYEQYF. The nucleotide sequence is given as TGCGCCAGCAGCGGCGGACTAGCGGGAGGACACTACGAGCAGTACTTC.